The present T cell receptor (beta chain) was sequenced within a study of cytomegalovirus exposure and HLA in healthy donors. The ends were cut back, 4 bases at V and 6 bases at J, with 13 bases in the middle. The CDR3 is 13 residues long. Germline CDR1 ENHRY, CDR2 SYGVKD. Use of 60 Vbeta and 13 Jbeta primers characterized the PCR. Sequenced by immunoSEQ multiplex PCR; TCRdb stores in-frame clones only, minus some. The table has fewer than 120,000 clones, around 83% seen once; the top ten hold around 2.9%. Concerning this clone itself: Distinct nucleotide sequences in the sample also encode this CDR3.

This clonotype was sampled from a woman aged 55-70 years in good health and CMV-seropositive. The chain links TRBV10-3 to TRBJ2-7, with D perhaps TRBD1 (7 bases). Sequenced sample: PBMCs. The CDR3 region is CAISGLQGGEQYF. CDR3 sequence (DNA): TGTGCCATCAGTGGTCTTCAGGGGGGCGAGCAGTACTTC.